Sequencing of this T cell receptor beta chain was carried out in a study of T cells in Graves' hyperthyroidism and ophthalmopathy. Overall study findings and caveats: Most expanded thyroid clonotypes above 0.001 also appeared in blood. Through a model of 13 V-J features, ophthalmopathy was separated from stable hyperthyroidism.

An absence of ophthalmopathy progression within 18 months meant stable Graves' hyperthyroidism. Lactation, pregnancy, other autoimmune disease or uncontrolled infection led to exclusion of patients. About this clonotype: Antigen specificity is unknown.

CDR1 is SQVTM, CDR2 ANQGSEA, per germline. Trimming at V came to 7 bases and at J to 2 bases, leaving 8 bases not matched to a gene. This CDR3 comprises 13 residues. Researchers took RNA transcripts and amplified the TCR beta CDR3 regions from them. HTBI primers were the set used in a first-round RT-PCR of the TCR CDR3. TCRdb processed the multiplex PCR reads anew with MiXCR; each CDR3 protein has one entry. The repertoire holds 600,000 or so distinct CDR3 sequences, with roughly 46% as singletons. The sample consisted of peripheral blood or thyroid tissue (not recorded which). The sequence came from a woman under 30 with Graves' hyperthyroidism. This chain uses TRBV29-1 with TRBJ2-7, with TRBD1 identical over 7 bases. The CDR3: CSAAGTEAYEQYF. CDR3 DNA sequence: TGCAGCGCAGCCGGGACAGAGGCCTACGAGCAGTACTTC.